This T cell receptor beta chain stems from a study of breast tumors, draining lymph nodes, adjacent tissues. General study results and limits: Compared with lymph nodes, tumors were less diverse; compared with nontumor tissue, more.

TCRdb analysed the multiplex PCR reads with MiXCR anew, one entry per CDR3 protein. The table shows about 130,000 distinct CDR3 sequences, with roughly 20% occurring only once. Samples came from axillary lymph nodes draining the breast cancer. Trimming stripped 7 bases from V and 7 bases from J, with 8 bases between. CDR3 length: 12 amino acids. Germline assignment: CDR1 MDHEN and CDR2 SYDVKM. This clonotype was counted ten times or more. Its antigen is unidentified. This rearrangement joins TRBV28 to TRBJ1-6, with D possibly being TRBD1 (5 bases). Sequences were obtained from axillary lymph node tissue. The origin of this receptor is a female donor with breast cancer. Some clones in this sample may be carry-over from other donors' samples. CDR3 in amino acids: CASTTGNSPLHF. CDR3 nucleotides: TGTGCCAGCACCACAGGAAATTCACCCCTCCACTTT.